This T cell receptor (beta chain) was retrieved from a study of blood T cell repertoires in COVID-19. Overall study: Nucleic acid was either cDNA or gDNA, and it came from T cells, B-cell-depleted T cells, or PBMCs.

Clones were sequenced by immunoSEQ multiplex PCR, and TCRdb holds only the in-frame ones, with some missing. The sample records about 56,000 clones, roughly nine tenths being singletons. The sequenced sample was peripheral blood. The clonotype was recovered from a woman aged 60-75 years with COVID-19, enrolled during active disease.

CDR3 coding DNA: TGTGCCAGTAGTAATATACTGGTCCTAGATGGAAACACCATATATTTT. Residues: CASSNILVLDGNTIYF. The genes are TRBV19 and TRBJ1-3; D gene uncertain. Looked up from germline, CDR1 is LNHDA and CDR2 is SQIVND (reference sequence). V was trimmed by 4 bases and J by 3 bases, leaving 16 bases between them. This CDR3 contains 16 residues. Drawing the rest from reference TRBV19 and TRBJ1-3, the complete variable domain is DGGITQSPKYLFRKEGQNVTLSCEQNLNHDAMYWYRQDPGQGLRLIYYSQIVNDFQKGDIAEGYSVSREKKESFPLTVTSAQKNPTAFYLCASSNILVLDGNTIYFGEGSWLTVV.